The following is a T cell receptor beta chain sequence with its context. Antigen specificity is unknown. TCRdb's table, derived via immunoSEQ multiplex PCR, lists solely in-frame clones and lacks some. Altogether approximately 150,000 clones are present, 85% to 95% being singletons, with the ten largest covering around 12%. The data originate from a study of T cell responses to AZD1222 COVID-19 vaccine. Germline CDR1 GTSNPN, CDR2 SVGIG (reference sequence). The length of the CDR3 is 19 residues. V lost 2 bases to trimming and J lost 1 base; unmatched junction nucleotides: 10. Notes on the study in general: No day 14 peak samples; only post-peak repertoires were characterized. Among AZD1222 vaccinees, only five or six were seropositive at baseline. Donors in the cohort were predominantly white British and more often female, and clonal diversity was possibly underestimated. The reported proportion of spike-specific TCRs targeting unmutated variant regions was nearly half.

The specimen was peripheral blood, collected after recovery from COVID-19. This rearrangement joins TRBV30 to TRBJ2-1; 14 bases agree with TRBD2. The sequence derives from an adult who had recovered from COVID-19. CDR3: CAWSRGLAGEGRSYNEQFF. The CDR3 DNA follows: TGTGCCTGGAGTCGGGGACTAGCGGGAGAGGGTAGGTCCTACAATGAGCAGTTCTTC.